This T cell receptor beta chain was obtained from a study of cytomegalovirus exposure and HLA in healthy donors. The study's findings and limits: In a later analysis, across HLA loci, associated TCR counts were highest for DRB1, lowest for HLA-C. As a later analysis showed, a missense DCLRE1C variant was linked to trimming of TCR beta V- and J-genes.

The germline V gene encodes CDR1 SGDLS and CDR2 YYNGEE. V gave up 1 base and J gave up 7 bases, with 9 bases separating them. This CDR3 is 13 amino acids long. On this clone: Its antigen is unidentified.

Use of 60 Vbeta and 13 Jbeta primers characterized the PCR. Sequencing used immunoSEQ multiplex PCR; TCRdb keeps in-frame clones, though not all of them. The sample shows 140,000 to 150,000 clones, around three quarters of them seen only once. Everyone who donated was a healthy bone marrow donor. Material for sequencing was PBMCs. The genes are TRBV9 and TRBJ1-5; perhaps TRBD1 as D (5 bases). The clonotype originates from a middle-aged man in good health and CMV-seropositive. CDR3 nucleotide sequence: TGTGCCAGCAGCGTAAACCAGGGACAGCCCCAGCATTTT. It encodes CASSVNQGQPQHF. The full variable domain, in which reference TRBV9 and TRBJ1-5 provide the parts outside the CDR3, is DSGVTQTPKHLITATGQRVTLRCSPRSGDLSVYWYQQSLDQGLQFLIQYYNGEERAKGNILERFSAQQFPDLHSELNLSSLELGDSALYFCASSVNQGQPQHFGDGTRLSIL.